This passage covers 24 T cell receptor beta chains from one sample sequenced in a study of monozygotic twins with inflammatory bowel disease. Using the 5' RACE reads, TCRdb records one entry per CDR3 protein without DNA. The sample holds approximately 150,000 distinct CDR3 sequences. What was sequenced was blood. These receptors originate from a human donor with ulcerative colitis or Crohn's disease, or a healthy co-twin of an affected twin (not recorded which).

The chain recombines TRBV2 with TRBJ2-2; as DNA is missing, the TRBD1 call by TCRdb cannot be tested. The germline CDR1 and CDR2 sequences are SNHLY and FYNNEI. The CDR3 covers 14 residues. The chain's CDR3 is CASSGTLVTGELFF.

The chain is built from TRBV5-5 and TRBJ1-1; TCRdb returns TRBD1, unconfirmable since there is no DNA. CDR1 and CDR2 (germline): SGHKS, YYEKEE (reference sequence). The CDR3 contains 15 residues. The CDR3 region is CASSLDRGLNTEAFF.

This rearrangement joins TRBV6-1 to TRBJ1-5; the TCRdb call, TRBD1, lacks DNA for checking. CDR3 length equals 16 residues. Germline V gives CDR1 MNHNS, CDR2 SASEGT. CDR3 sequence: CASSQGQAWDNQPQHF.

The V and J genes are TRBV30 and TRBJ1-1. This CDR3 region has 12 residues. Germline assignment: CDR1 GTSNPN and CDR2 SVGIG (reference sequence). The chain's CDR3 is CAWNDMNTEAFF. The whole variable domain, filled in from reference TRBV30 and TRBJ1-1, reads SQTIHQWPATLVQPVGSPLSLECTVEGTSNPNLYWYRQAAGRGLQLLFYSVGIGQISSEVPQNLSASRPQDRQFILSSKKLLLSDSGFYLCAWNDMNTEAFFGQGTRLTVV.

The chain carries TRBV6-5 and TRBJ1-1; TCRdb reports TRBD1, a call that lacks DNA to check it against. There are 13 residues in the CDR3. Germline loops: CDR1 MNHEY, CDR2 SVGAGI. CDR3 in amino acids: CASYVEGGRGAFF.

This chain connects TRBV5-4 to TRBJ2-7. Germline CDR1 is SGHNT and CDR2 is YYREEE (reference sequence). The CDR3 extends over 14 amino acids. CDR3 sequence reads: CASSLPFRVHEQYF.

V usage is TRBV7-9 and J usage is TRBJ2-3; TCRdb's D call of TRBD1 is untestable without DNA. Germline loops: CDR1 SEHNR, CDR2 FQNEAQ (reference sequence). The CDR3 runs to 16 residues. Here the CDR3 reads CASSLGRPRRTDTQYF. Together with reference TRBV7-9 and TRBJ2-3, the CDR3 gives the full variable domain: DTGVSQNPRHKITKRGQNVTFRCDPISEHNRLYWYRQTLGQGPEFLTYFQNEAQLEKSRLLSDRFSAERPKGSFSTLEIQRTEQGDSAMYLCASSLGRPRRTDTQYFGPGTRLTVL.

The chain uses TRBV12-3 or TRBV12-4 and TRBJ1-4; TCRdb indicates TRBD1, and absent DNA this call remains unverified. The CDR3 spans 15 residues. The CDR3 here is CASTPSDRLGEKLFF.

The V call is TRBV28, the J call TRBJ2-7; TCRdb names TRBD2, which stays unverified in the absence of DNA. Per germline, CDR1 MDHEN and CDR2 SYDVKM. The CDR3 covers 13 residues. CDR3 in amino acids: CASSFPTSGEQYF. Full variable domain (remainder filled in from reference TRBV28 and TRBJ2-7): DVKVTQSSRYLVKRTGEKVFLECVQDMDHENMFWYRQDPGLGLRLIYFSYDVKMKEKGDIPEGYSVSREKKERFSLILESASTNQTSMYLCASSFPTSGEQYFGPGTRLTVT.

The chain carries TRBV6-2 or TRBV6-3 and TRBJ2-4; with no DNA, the TCRdb D assignment of TRBD1 cannot be verified. This CDR3 has 16 residues. In germline, CDR1 is MNHEY, CDR2 SVGEGT. The CDR3 sequence: CASSKRTGVTKNIQYF.

V is TRBV25-1 and J is TRBJ2-7. The CDR3 spans 13 residues. Germline CDR1 reads MGHDK; CDR2 reads SYGVNS. The CDR3 loop is CASTSSYGYEQYF.

The chain combines TRBV7-9 with TRBJ1-2; no DNA is available, so the TRBD1 call from TCRdb remains unchecked. CDR1 and CDR2 (germline): SEHNR, FQNEAQ (reference sequence). The CDR3 extends over 15 amino acids. The CDR3: CASSSLGSGNYGYTF. The full variable domain, in which reference TRBV7-9 and TRBJ1-2 provide the parts outside the CDR3, is DTGVSQNPRHKITKRGQNVTFRCDPISEHNRLYWYRQTLGQGPEFLTYFQNEAQLEKSRLLSDRFSAERPKGSFSTLEIQRTEQGDSAMYLCASSSLGSGNYGYTFGSGTRLTVV.

The rearrangement joins TRBV20-1 to TRBJ2-6; TCRdb reports TRBD2, a call that lacks DNA to check it against. The CDR3 sequence is 19 residues long. CDR1 is DFQATT, CDR2 SNEGSKA, per germline (reference sequence). CDR3: CSAREEPGTKLSGANVLTF.

The rearrangement links TRBV20-1 to TRBJ1-5; with no DNA, the TCRdb D assignment of TRBD1 cannot be verified. The germline V gene encodes CDR1 DFQATT and CDR2 SNEGSKA (reference sequence). There are 15 residues in the CDR3. CDR3 amino acids: CSARKSGQLYQPQHF.

V and J are TRBV25-1 and TRBJ2-1. This CDR3 comprises 11 residues. Germline loops: CDR1 MGHDK, CDR2 SYGVNS. CDR3 sequence reads: CASSESNEQFF.

This chain connects TRBV27 to TRBJ1-6; there is no DNA to check the TCRdb D call of TRBD1. This CDR3 region has 14 residues. From germline, CDR1 is MNHEY and CDR2 SMNVEV (reference sequence). CDR3 amino acids: CASGPAGTNSPLHF.

The rearrangement links TRBV7-8 to TRBJ1-2. The CDR3 consists of 13 residues. The germline CDR1 and CDR2 sequences are SGHVS and FQNEAQ. This chain's CDR3 is CASSLDPIYGYTF.

V and J are TRBV27 and TRBJ2-7; TCRdb names TRBD1, which stays unverified in the absence of DNA. CDR1 is MNHEY and CDR2 is SMNVEV in the germline V gene (reference sequence). This CDR3 spans 14 amino acids. CDR3: CASSVLTGSYEQYF.

The V gene is TRBV20-1, the J gene TRBJ1-4; TCRdb returns TRBD1, unconfirmable since there is no DNA. This CDR3 region has 13 residues. Per the germline V gene, CDR1 is DFQATT and CDR2 is SNEGSKA (reference sequence). The CDR3: CSASGGSNEKLFF.

The rearrangement uses TRBV12-3 or TRBV12-4 and TRBJ1-5. The length of the CDR3 is 15 residues. The CDR3 region is CASSGGTAVNQPQHF.

This chain links TRBV11-2 with TRBJ2-3; TCRdb's D call, TRBD1, is unchecked because there is no DNA. This CDR3 is 14 amino acids long. Germline assignment: CDR1 SGHAT and CDR2 FQNNGV. CDR3 protein: CASSTDRVKGTQYF.

V gene TRBV3-1 combines with J gene TRBJ2-3; the TCRdb D gene call, TRBD2, has no DNA to confirm it. CDR1 is LGHDT, CDR2 YNNKEL, per germline (reference sequence). The CDR3 has 14 amino acids. The CDR3 reads CASSPGGPTDTQYF.

This rearrangement joins TRBV29-1 to TRBJ1-1. The length of the CDR3 is 11 residues. Germline V gene data show CDR1 as SQVTM and CDR2 as ANQGSEA. The CDR3 here is CSASDPGTPFF. Combining the CDR3 with reference TRBV29-1 and TRBJ1-1 gives the whole variable domain SAVISQKPSRDICQRGTSLTIQCQVDSQVTMMFWYRQQPGQSLTLIATANQGSEATYESGFVIDKFPISRPNLTFSTLTVSNMSPEDSSIYLCSASDPGTPFFGQGTRLTVV.

The chain couples TRBV7-9 to TRBJ2-5; TCRdb designates TRBD1, a call that cannot be tested without DNA. CDR1 and CDR2 from the germline V gene are SEHNR and FQNEAQ (reference sequence). This CDR3 has 13 residues. The CDR3 spells CASSFRDTETQYF.